A single sample gave rise to the 2 T cell receptor beta chains below, sequenced in a study of Graves' ophthalmopathy and Graves' hyperthyroidism. Amplifying from RNA transcripts, the study obtained TCR beta CDR3 regions. HTBI primers primed a first-round RT-PCR, and a second-round multiplex PCR followed. Each CDR3 protein is one row after TCRdb ran MiXCR on the multiplex PCR reads. Among about 370,000 distinct CDR3 sequences listed, about a sixth were seen once. Material: peripheral blood. These receptors all come from an adult woman with stable Graves' hyperthyroidism.

This clonotype was picked up many times. The V call is TRBV7-9, the J call TRBJ1-2; D remains ambiguous. Germline V CDR1 and CDR2: SEHNR, FQNEAQ (reference sequence). V lost 0 bases and J lost 5, with 16 bases in between. CDR3 length equals 16 residues. Written as DNA, the CDR3 is TGTGCCAGCAGCTTAGCGCCCGGGCCGGGATTTTATGGCTACACCTTC. Its translation: CASSLAPGPGFYGYTF.

V usage is TRBV12-3 or TRBV12-4 and J usage is TRBJ2-7; D not certain. Trimming cost V 2 bases and J 2 bases, with 10 bases left between them. This CDR3 is 14 amino acids long. The CDR3 loop is CASSLSSSPYEQYF. CDR3 nucleotide sequence: TGTGCCAGCAGTTTATCATCCAGTCCCTACGAGCAGTACTTC.